The rows below give T cell receptor beta chains drawn from one sample of a study of PD-L1 blockade in urothelial cancer. The table came from immunoSEQ multiplex PCR; TCRdb's copy has only in-frame clones and leaves some out. The sample consists of about 71,000 clones, roughly nine tenths of them appearing once. This sample comprised PBMCs, obtained around atezolizumab (anti-PD-L1) treatment. The receptors here all came from a man in his sixties with urothelial cancer. Each CDR3 is given with its conserved first and last residue. The order of the fields is J gene, V gene, D gene, CDR3 protein. D genes are given only for firm matches.

j_gene: TRBJ2-5
v_gene: TRBV25-1
d_gene: TRBD1
CDR3aa: CASSVTGQGSKTQYF

j_gene: TRBJ1-2
v_gene: TRBV19
d_gene: -
CDR3aa: CATTRTDYYGYTF

j_gene: TRBJ2-3
v_gene: TRBV10-3
d_gene: -
CDR3aa: CAISERTIDTQYF

j_gene: TRBJ2-2
v_gene: TRBV6-9
d_gene: -
CDR3aa: CASSPGSGELFF

j_gene: TRBJ2-7
v_gene: TRBV28
d_gene: -
CDR3aa: CASSTLREQYF

j_gene: TRBJ2-5
v_gene: TRBV10-1
d_gene: TRBD2
CDR3aa: CASSERRRGAAGVRETQYF

j_gene: TRBJ2-1
v_gene: TRBV19
d_gene: TRBD2
CDR3aa: CASRDLAGGPGEQFF

j_gene: TRBJ1-2
v_gene: TRBV28
d_gene: TRBD1
CDR3aa: CASSAPETGQSGYTF

j_gene: TRBJ1-2
v_gene: TRBV13
d_gene: -
CDR3aa: CASSFQGKGSGYTF

j_gene: TRBJ2-7
v_gene: TRBV4-1
d_gene: -
CDR3aa: CASRQGGSSYEQYF

j_gene: TRBJ2-7
v_gene: TRBV19
d_gene: -
CDR3aa: CASSISSYEQYF

j_gene: TRBJ2-2
v_gene: TRBV5-1
d_gene: TRBD1
CDR3aa: CASSATGGAVTGELFF

j_gene: TRBJ2-3
v_gene: TRBV4-1
d_gene: -
CDR3aa: CASSLAVAGVLGTQYF

j_gene: TRBJ2-1
v_gene: TRBV25-1
d_gene: -
CDR3aa: CASSEEHEQFF

j_gene: TRBJ2-7
v_gene: TRBV30
d_gene: TRBD1
CDR3aa: CAWSGQGGFNEQYF

j_gene: TRBJ2-7
v_gene: TRBV7-2
d_gene: -
CDR3aa: CASSLRPGVSYEQYF

j_gene: TRBJ1-1
v_gene: TRBV19
d_gene: -
CDR3aa: CASSIDPGLPTEAFF

j_gene: TRBJ1-2
v_gene: TRBV30
d_gene: TRBD1
CDR3aa: CAWIGQGAYGYTF

j_gene: TRBJ1-1
v_gene: TRBV19
d_gene: -
CDR3aa: CASTSNRPMNTEAFF

j_gene: TRBJ1-1
v_gene: TRBV7-8
d_gene: -
CDR3aa: CASSEKGVNTEAFF

j_gene: TRBJ2-5
v_gene: TRBV11-2
d_gene: TRBD2
CDR3aa: CASSPLGGGETQYF

j_gene: TRBJ2-7
v_gene: TRBV27
d_gene: TRBD1
CDR3aa: CASSLYGPGRGGTYEQYF